A single sample gave rise to the 24 T cell receptor beta chains below, sequenced in a study of T cells in Graves' hyperthyroidism and ophthalmopathy. Template material for amplifying TCR beta CDR3 regions consisted of RNA transcripts. When the TCR CDR3 underwent first-round RT-PCR, the HTBI primer set was used. TCRdb re-derived calls from the multiplex PCR reads in MiXCR, one entry per CDR3 protein. The sample records 350,000 to 400,000 distinct CDR3 sequences, about a fifth being singletons. What was sequenced was blood. Every receptor here comes from a young woman with Graves' hyperthyroidism.

This clonotype was detected many times. J is TRBJ1-2 and V is TRBV4-2; D is unclear. CDR3 length: 15 amino acids. From germline, CDR1 is LGHNA and CDR2 YNFKEQ. V was shortened by 0 bases and J by 4 bases, with 12 bases between the two germline ends. The CDR3 sequence is CASSQERAETYGYTF. The CDR3 DNA reads TGTGCCAGCAGCCAAGAACGGGCAGAGACCTATGGCTACACCTTC.

This clonotype was counted many times. The chain links TRBV7-8 to TRBJ2-7; tentatively, D is TRBD2 (5 bases). The CDR3 loop spans 14 amino acids. Germline CDR1 and CDR2: SGHVS and FQNEAQ. V gave up 5 bases and J gave up 3 bases, with 14 bases separating them. The CDR3 DNA reads as TGTGCCAGCAGCCCGACACGGGGTAGCTACGAGCAGTACTTC. The encoded protein is CASSPTRGSYEQYF.

Points on this clonotype: This could be a read error, since a much larger clone is one nucleotide away. The J gene is TRBJ2-4, the V gene TRBV6-1, with 8 bases matching TRBD1. CDR3 length: 14 amino acids. From germline, CDR1 is MNHNS and CDR2 SASEGT. The CDR3 nucleotides are TGTGCCAGCAGTCATGGACAGGGCGGGAACATTAAGTACTTC. It is translated as CASSHGQGGNIKYF.

This clonotype was observed at least ten times. The chain uses TRBV5-4 and TRBJ1-2; D is ambiguous. CDR3 length: 15 amino acids. Germline V gene lookup returns CDR1 SGHNT and CDR2 YYREEE (reference sequence). Trimming removed 0 bases from V and 4 bases from J, with 13 bases in between. The CDR3, as DNA: TGTGCCAGCAGCTTGGATCGGGAGATGGGCTATGGCTACACCTTC. It encodes CASSLDREMGYGYTF.

This clonotype was picked up many times. V and J are TRBV6-4 and TRBJ2-3; 10 bases are a match to TRBD2. Trimming cost V 0 bases and J 1 base; bases outside gene matches: 1. The CDR3 length is 16 residues. Germline CDR1 MRHNA, CDR2 SNTAGT. The CDR3 nucleotides read TGTGCCAGCAGTGACTCCGGGACTAGCGGCACAGATACGCAGTATTTT. Amino acids: CASSDSGTSGTDTQYF.

This clonotype appeared a few times. The chain combines TRBV11-2 with TRBJ1-1, with TRBD1 matching over 10 bases. CDR1 is SGHAT and CDR2 is FQNNGV in the germline V gene. This CDR3 comprises 15 residues. Unmatched junction bases numbered 9, after V lost 6 bases and J lost 5 bases. For the CDR3, the DNA is TGTGCCAGCAGAGAGACAGGGGGCGGAGGAACTGAAGCTTTCTTT. Translated, it gives CASRETGGGGTEAFF.

This clonotype was detected ten times or more. The rearrangement joins TRBV20-1 to TRBJ2-7; 15 bases fit TRBD2. Germline V gives CDR1 DFQATT, CDR2 SNEGSKA (reference sequence). The junction had 7 bases not matched to a gene; V was cut back by 6 bases and J by 4 bases. The CDR3 runs to 15 residues. The DNA for the CDR3 is TGCAGTGCCCCCGGGACTAGCGGGGGGTTATACGAGCAGTACTTC. As protein: CSAPGTSGGLYEQYF.

The J gene is TRBJ2-7, the V gene TRBV6-1, with 9 nucleotides matching TRBD2. This CDR3 region has 13 residues. V gave up 5 bases and J gave up 3 bases; unmatched junction bases: 2. Germline CDR1 MNHNS, CDR2 SASEGT. Here the CDR3 reads CASSQTSGYEQYF. The CDR3 bases are TGTGCCAGCAGTCAGACTAGCGGCTACGAGCAGTACTTC.

V gene TRBV6-5 combines with J gene TRBJ1-1; a weak D match, TRBD1 (6 bases). CDR1 is MNHEY and CDR2 is SVGAGI in the germline V gene. V lost 2 bases and J 0 bases, leaving 13 bases between the germline ends. This CDR3 has 16 residues. The CDR3 protein is CASSYASGGLNTEAFF. The CDR3 nucleotides read TGTGCCAGCAGTTACGCGTCGGGGGGCCTGAACACTGAAGCTTTCTTT.

A few counts support this clonotype. The chain carries TRBV14 and TRBJ2-5; unclear D gene. CDR1 and CDR2 (germline): SGHDN, FVKESK. Trimming took off 1 base at V and 5 bases at J, with 14 bases between the two ends. The CDR3 is made up of 15 amino acids. The CDR3 here is CASSQGTASGETQYF. The CDR3 region has the DNA TGTGCCAGCAGCCAAGGTACAGCCTCCGGGGAGACCCAGTACTTC.

This clonotype was found many times. The chain combines TRBV7-2 with TRBJ2-2, with 7 bases fitting TRBD1. The J segment lost 0 bases and the V segment lost 4 bases, leaving 2 bases of the junction unmatched. Per the germline V gene, CDR1 is SGHTA and CDR2 is FQGNSA. The CDR3 spans 15 residues. This chain's CDR3 is CASSYGTANTGELFF. The CDR3 DNA reads TGTGCCAGCAGCTATGGGACAGCGAACACCGGGGAGCTGTTTTTT.

The chain links TRBV28 to TRBJ2-7; possible D gene TRBD1, 5 bases. This CDR3 spans 13 amino acids. V was cut by 8 bases and J by 4 bases, with 15 bases left in between. Germline V gene data show CDR1 as MDHEN and CDR2 as SYDVKM. The chain's CDR3 is CASFGALGYEQYF. The DNA for the CDR3 is TGTGCCAGCTTTGGGGCCCTGGGATACGAGCAGTACTTC.

This clonotype was observed many times. CDR3 sequence reads: CASSLWSPNQPQHF. The CDR3 nucleotides read TGTGCCAGCAGCTTATGGAGCCCTAATCAGCCCCAGCATTTT. V usage is TRBV7-2 and J usage is TRBJ1-5, with D hard to call. Germline lookup yields CDR1 SGHTA and CDR2 FQGNSA. Trimming cost V 2 bases and J 4 bases, with 9 bases left between them. The CDR3 length is 14 residues.

This clonotype was seen many times. The rearrangement joins TRBV2 to TRBJ2-5; either TRBD1 or TRBD2 may fit D (5 bases each). With 8 bases removed from V and 5 bases from J, the gap between germline ends came to 9 bases. This CDR3 is built from 11 residues. Germline V gene lookup returns CDR1 SNHLY and CDR2 FYNNEI. CDR3 coding DNA: TGTGCCAGCGGCTGGGGGGAGACCCAGTACTTC. It encodes CASGWGETQYF.

This clonotype was detected ten times or more. The V and J genes are TRBV11-2 and TRBJ2-5, with D maybe TRBD2 (7 bases). This CDR3 region has 14 residues. V lost 4 bases and J lost 2, with 11 bases in between. CDR1 and CDR2 from the germline V gene are SGHAT and FQNNGV. The chain's CDR3 is CASSSAGHQETQYF. CDR3 nucleotide sequence: TGTGCCAGCAGCTCAGCGGGACATCAAGAGACCCAGTACTTC.

This clonotype has only a few counts. This chain uses TRBV7-3 with TRBJ1-1; D gene ambiguous. The CDR3 sequence is 13 residues long. With 6 bases removed from V and 3 bases from J, the gap between germline ends came to 11 bases. CDR1 SGHTA and CDR2 FQGTGA come from the germline V gene. The CDR3 DNA reads as TGTGCCAGCAGTCAACGGGGATACACTGAAGCTTTCTTT. This translates into CASSQRGYTEAFF.

This clonotype was counted at least ten times. The rearrangement joins TRBV10-3 to TRBJ2-7; D perhaps matches TRBD1 (5 bases). The length of the CDR3 is 16 residues. CDR1 ENHRY and CDR2 SYGVKD come from the germline V gene. Trimming shortened V by 0 bases and J by 3 bases, and 15 bases separated the two germline ends. The CDR3 sequence is CAISESHRPEYYEQYF. The CDR3 coding sequence is TGTGCCATCAGTGAGTCCCACAGGCCGGAATACTACGAGCAGTACTTC.

This clonotype showed up many times. The chain carries TRBV7-9 and TRBJ2-7, with no clear D. The CDR3 contains 12 residues. Germline V gene data show CDR1 as SEHNR and CDR2 as FQNEAQ (reference sequence). V dropped 5 bases and J dropped 2 bases, with 7 bases sitting between them. CDR3 region: CASSQTTYEQYF. The CDR3, as DNA: TGTGCCAGCAGCCAGACCACCTACGAGCAGTACTTC. Complete variable domain (other parts from reference TRBV7-9 and TRBJ2-7): DTGVSQNPRHKITKRGQNVTFRCDPISEHNRLYWYRQTLGQGPEFLTYFQNEAQLEKSRLLSDRFSAERPKGSFSTLEIQRTEQGDSAMYLCASSQTTYEQYFGPGTRLTVT.

Many counts were recorded for this clonotype. V usage is TRBV5-6 and J usage is TRBJ2-5; 8 nucleotides align to TRBD1. Per germline, CDR1 SGHDT and CDR2 YYEEEE. The CDR3 consists of 14 residues. V was pared by 4 bases and J by 4 bases, with 6 bases of the junction left unmatched. CDR3: CASSVETGVETQYF. The CDR3 nucleotides are TGTGCCAGCAGCGTGGAGACAGGGGTAGAGACCCAGTACTTC.

This clonotype was counted at least ten times. The chain combines TRBV7-2 with TRBJ2-7; no clear D. The CDR3 totals 12 residues. Germline loops: CDR1 SGHTA, CDR2 FQGNSA. Trimming stripped 2 bases from V and 6 bases from J, with 8 bases between. CDR3 sequence (DNA): TGTGCCAGCAGCTTAAACCGCGGCGAGCAGTACTTC. Residues: CASSLNRGEQYF.

This clonotype was counted at least ten times. The chain combines TRBV10-1 with TRBJ1-3; no clear D. V was pared by 5 bases and J by 2 bases, with 13 bases between. The CDR3 contains 15 residues. CDR1 and CDR2 (germline): WNHNN, SYGVQD (reference sequence). The DNA of the CDR3 is TGCGCCAGCAGTCCATCGGGAGGAACTGGAAACACCATATATTTT. Amino acids: CASSPSGGTGNTIYF.

There are a few counts of this clonotype. The rearrangement uses TRBV5-1 and TRBJ1-6; possible D gene TRBD1, 5 bases. With 5 bases removed from V and 6 bases from J, the gap between germline ends came to 15 bases. Germline CDR1 is SGHRS and CDR2 is YFSETQ. This CDR3 contains 15 residues. CDR3: CASRNGDVGNSPLHF. Written as DNA, the CDR3 is TGCGCCAGCAGGAACGGGGACGTTGGTAATTCACCCCTCCACTTT.

This clonotype was seen at least ten times. The chain carries TRBV6-5 and TRBJ2-5; D gene unclear. Germline CDR1 is MNHEY and CDR2 is SVGAGI. The length of the CDR3 is 14 residues. Trimming took 0 bases from V and 1 from J, leaving 6 bases between them. The CDR3 is CASSYSAVQETQYF. DNA of the CDR3: TGTGCCAGCAGTTACTCCGCGGTCCAAGAGACCCAGTACTTC.

This clonotype has at least ten counts. This chain connects TRBV28 to TRBJ2-5; 9 bases fit TRBD2. V trimming: 5 bases; J trimming: 1 base; junction bases outside the gene matches: 8. CDR1 is MDHEN, CDR2 SYDVKM, per germline. The CDR3 sequence is 16 residues long. The DNA for the CDR3 is TGTGCCAGCAGTCCGTTTGTAGCGGGGGTCCAAGAGACCCAGTACTTC. This translates into CASSPFVAGVQETQYF.